Below are 2 T cell receptor beta chains sequenced from a single sample in a study of CD8 T cells in ankylosing spondylitis. Via MiXCR, TCRdb re-called the 5' RACE reads, giving one row per CDR3 protein. The table lists under 850,000 distinct CDR3 sequences, around 20% of them singletons. Study-wide results and limits: Within ankylosing spondylitis blood, a TCR beta motif made up of eight or nine highly homologous variants appeared to be characteristic.

The antigens these receptors bind are not known. The sequencing input was blood, either unsorted or a sorted T cell fraction (not recorded which). These receptors all come from a male donor with ankylosing spondylitis.

This clonotype has only a few counts. The chain joins TRBV11-2 to TRBJ2-7; D is undetermined. The length of the CDR3 is 14 residues. Trimming removed 2 bases at V and 2 bases at J, with 10 bases between. Germline CDR1 reads SGHAT; CDR2 reads FQNNGV. CDR3 region: CASSLFGGTYEQYF. The CDR3 DNA reads TGTGCCAGCAGCTTATTCGGCGGAACCTACGAGCAGTACTTC. Full variable domain (remainder filled in from reference TRBV11-2 and TRBJ2-7): EAGVAQSPRYKIIEKRQSVAFWCNPISGHATLYWYQQILGQGPKLLIQFQNNGVVDDSQLPKDRFSAERLKGVDSTLKIQPAKLEDSAVYLCASSLFGGTYEQYFGPGTRLTVT.

This chain links TRBV4-1 with TRBJ1-1; D is ambiguous. V gave up 1 base and J gave up 1 base, with 13 bases separating them. CDR1 and CDR2 (germline): MGHRA, YSYEKL. The CDR3 runs 16 residues. The chain's CDR3 is CASSQAAEEPNTEAFF. DNA of the CDR3: TGCGCCAGCAGCCAAGCGGCCGAGGAACCGAACACTGAAGCTTTCTTT.